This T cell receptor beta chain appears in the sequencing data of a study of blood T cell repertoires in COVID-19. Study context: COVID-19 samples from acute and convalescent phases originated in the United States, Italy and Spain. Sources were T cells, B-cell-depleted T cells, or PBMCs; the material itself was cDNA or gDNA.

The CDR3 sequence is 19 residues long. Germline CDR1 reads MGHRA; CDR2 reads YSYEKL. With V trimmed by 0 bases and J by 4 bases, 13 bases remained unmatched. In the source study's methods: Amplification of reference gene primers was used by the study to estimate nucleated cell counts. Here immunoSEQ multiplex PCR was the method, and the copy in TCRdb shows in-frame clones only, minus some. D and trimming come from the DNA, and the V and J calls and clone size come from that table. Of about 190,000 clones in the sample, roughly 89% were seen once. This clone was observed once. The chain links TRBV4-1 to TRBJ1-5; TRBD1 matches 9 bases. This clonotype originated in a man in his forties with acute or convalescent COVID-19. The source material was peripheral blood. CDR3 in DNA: TGCGCCAGCAGCCAAGATCGACAGGGGGGAAGGGATTTTAATCAGCCCCAGCATTTT. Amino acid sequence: CASSQDRQGGRDFNQPQHF.